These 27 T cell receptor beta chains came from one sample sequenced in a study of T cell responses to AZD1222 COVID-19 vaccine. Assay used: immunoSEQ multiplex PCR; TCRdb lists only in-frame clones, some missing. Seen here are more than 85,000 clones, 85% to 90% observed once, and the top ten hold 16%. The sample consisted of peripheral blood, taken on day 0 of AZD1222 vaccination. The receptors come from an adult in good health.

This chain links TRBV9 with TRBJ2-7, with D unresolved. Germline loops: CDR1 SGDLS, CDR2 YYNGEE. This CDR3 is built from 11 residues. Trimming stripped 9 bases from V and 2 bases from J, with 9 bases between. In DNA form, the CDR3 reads TGTGCCACGGACCTACCCTACGAGCAGTACTTC. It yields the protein CATDLPYEQYF. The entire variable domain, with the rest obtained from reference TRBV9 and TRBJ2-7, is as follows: DSGVTQTPKHLITATGQRVTLRCSPRSGDLSVYWYQQSLDQGLQFLIQYYNGEERAKGNILERFSAQQFPDLHSELNLSSLELGDSALYFCATDLPYEQYFGPGTRLTVT.

The CDR3 DNA is TGTGCCAGCAGTTCGTCCCTGGGGTCCCGGGGGGCCTACGAGCAGTACTTC. This translates into CASSSSLGSRGAYEQYF. The rearrangement uses TRBV28 and TRBJ2-7; the match to TRBD2 covers 7 bases. V was pared by 4 bases and J by 2 bases, with 14 bases of the junction left unmatched. This CDR3 is built from 17 residues. The germline V gene encodes CDR1 MDHEN and CDR2 SYDVKM.

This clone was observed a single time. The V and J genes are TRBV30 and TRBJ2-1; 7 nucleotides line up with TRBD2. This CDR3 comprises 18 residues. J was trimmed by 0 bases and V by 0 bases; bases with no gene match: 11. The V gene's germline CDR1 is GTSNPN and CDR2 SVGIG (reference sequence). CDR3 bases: TGTGCCTGGAGTGTATATGGTCTAGCGGATGACTCCTACAATGAGCAGTTCTTC. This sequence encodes CAWSVYGLADDSYNEQFF.

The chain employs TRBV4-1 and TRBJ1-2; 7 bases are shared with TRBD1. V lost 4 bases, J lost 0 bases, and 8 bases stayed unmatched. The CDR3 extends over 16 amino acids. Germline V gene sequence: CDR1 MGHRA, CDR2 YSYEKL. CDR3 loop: CASSLARQGANYGYTF. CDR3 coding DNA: TGCGCCAGCAGCCTCGCGAGACAGGGAGCTAACTATGGCTACACCTTC.

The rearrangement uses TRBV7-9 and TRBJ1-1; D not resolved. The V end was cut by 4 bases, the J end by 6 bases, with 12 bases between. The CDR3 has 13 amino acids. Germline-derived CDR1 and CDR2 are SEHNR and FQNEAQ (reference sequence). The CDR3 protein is CASSYSSGSEAFF. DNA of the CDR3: TGTGCCAGCAGCTACTCCTCGGGGTCTGAAGCTTTCTTT.

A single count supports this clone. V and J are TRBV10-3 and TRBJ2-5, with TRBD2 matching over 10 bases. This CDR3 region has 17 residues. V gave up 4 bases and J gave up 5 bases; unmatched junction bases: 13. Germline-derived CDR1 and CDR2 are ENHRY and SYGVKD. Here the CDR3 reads CAISGRGLAGVVETQYF. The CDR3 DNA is TGTGCCATCAGTGGACGTGGGCTAGCGGGAGTAGTGGAGACCCAGTACTTC.

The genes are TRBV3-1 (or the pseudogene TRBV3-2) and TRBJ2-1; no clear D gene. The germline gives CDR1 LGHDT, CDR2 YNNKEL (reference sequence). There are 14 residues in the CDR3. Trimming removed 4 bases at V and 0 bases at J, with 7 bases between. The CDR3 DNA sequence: TGTGCCAGCAGCCTAATGAGCTCCTACAATGAGCAGTTCTTC. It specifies CASSLMSSYNEQFF.

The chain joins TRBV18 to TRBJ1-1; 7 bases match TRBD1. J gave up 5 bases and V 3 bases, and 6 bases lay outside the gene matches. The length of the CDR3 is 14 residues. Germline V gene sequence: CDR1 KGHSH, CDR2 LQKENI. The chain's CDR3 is CASSPTPGQTEAFF. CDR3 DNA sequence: TGTGCCAGCTCACCGACTCCGGGACAGACTGAAGCTTTCTTT.

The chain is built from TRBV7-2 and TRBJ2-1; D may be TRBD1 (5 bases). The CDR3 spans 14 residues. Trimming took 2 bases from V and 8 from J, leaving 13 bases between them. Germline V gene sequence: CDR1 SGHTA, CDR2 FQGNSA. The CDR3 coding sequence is TGTGCCAGCAGCTTAAAGGCCTGGGGCCATGAGCAGTTCTTC. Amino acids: CASSLKAWGHEQFF.

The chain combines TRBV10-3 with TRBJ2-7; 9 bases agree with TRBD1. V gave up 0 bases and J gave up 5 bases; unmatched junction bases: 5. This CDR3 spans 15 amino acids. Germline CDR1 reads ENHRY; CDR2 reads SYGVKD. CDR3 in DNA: TGTGCCATCAGTGAGTCGCAGGACAGGGGACACGAGCAGTACTTC. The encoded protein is CAISESQDRGHEQYF.

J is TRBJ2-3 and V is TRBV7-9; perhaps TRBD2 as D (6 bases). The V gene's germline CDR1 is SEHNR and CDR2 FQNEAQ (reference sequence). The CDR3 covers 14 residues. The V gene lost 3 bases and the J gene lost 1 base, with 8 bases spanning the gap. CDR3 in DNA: TGTGCCAGCAGCTTCGGCGGGGGCACAGATACGCAGTATTTT. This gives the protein CASSFGGGTDTQYF.

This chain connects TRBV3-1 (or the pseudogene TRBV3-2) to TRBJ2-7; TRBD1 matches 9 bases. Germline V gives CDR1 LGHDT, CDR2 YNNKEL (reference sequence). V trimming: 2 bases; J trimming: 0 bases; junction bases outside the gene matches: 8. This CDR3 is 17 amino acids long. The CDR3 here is CASSQFLGTGSSYEQYF. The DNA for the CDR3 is TGTGCCAGCAGCCAATTCTTAGGGACAGGGAGCTCCTACGAGCAGTACTTC.

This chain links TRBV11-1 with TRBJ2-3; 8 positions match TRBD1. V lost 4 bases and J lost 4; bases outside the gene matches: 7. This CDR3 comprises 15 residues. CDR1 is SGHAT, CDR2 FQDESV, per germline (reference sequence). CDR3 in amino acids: CASSSGQGIADTQYF. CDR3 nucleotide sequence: TGTGCCAGCAGCTCTGGACAGGGCATTGCAGATACGCAGTATTTT.

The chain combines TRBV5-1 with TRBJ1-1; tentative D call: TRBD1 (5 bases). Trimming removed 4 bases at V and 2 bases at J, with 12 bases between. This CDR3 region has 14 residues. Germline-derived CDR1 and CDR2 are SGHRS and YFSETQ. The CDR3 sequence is CASSIGERNTEAFF. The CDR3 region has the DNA TGCGCCAGCAGCATAGGGGAAAGAAACACTGAAGCTTTCTTT.

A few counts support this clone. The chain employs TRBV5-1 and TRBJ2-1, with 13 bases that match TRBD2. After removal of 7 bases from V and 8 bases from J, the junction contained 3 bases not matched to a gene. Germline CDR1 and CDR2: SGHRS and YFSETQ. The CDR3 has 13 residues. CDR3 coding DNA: TGCGCCAGCGGACTAGCGGGAGTGTATGAGCAGTTCTTC. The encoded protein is CASGLAGVYEQFF.

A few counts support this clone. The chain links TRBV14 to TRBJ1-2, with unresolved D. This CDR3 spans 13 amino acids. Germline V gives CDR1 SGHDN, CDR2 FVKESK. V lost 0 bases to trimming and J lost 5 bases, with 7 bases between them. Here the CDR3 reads CASSQDLKYGYTF. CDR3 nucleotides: TGTGCCAGCAGCCAAGATCTGAAATATGGCTACACCTTC.

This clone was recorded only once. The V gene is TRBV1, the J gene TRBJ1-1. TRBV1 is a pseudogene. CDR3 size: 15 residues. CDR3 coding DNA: TGCACCAGCAGCCCCTCGGCCAGGACCAACACTGAAGCTTTCTTT. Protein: CTSSPSARTNTEAFF.

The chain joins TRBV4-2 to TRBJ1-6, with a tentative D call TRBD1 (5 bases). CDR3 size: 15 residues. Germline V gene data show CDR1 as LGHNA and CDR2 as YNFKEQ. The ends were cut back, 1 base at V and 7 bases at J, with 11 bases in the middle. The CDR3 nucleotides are TGTGCCAGCAGCCAAGTGCCAGGGAGGAATTCACCCCTCCACTTT. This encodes CASSQVPGRNSPLHF.

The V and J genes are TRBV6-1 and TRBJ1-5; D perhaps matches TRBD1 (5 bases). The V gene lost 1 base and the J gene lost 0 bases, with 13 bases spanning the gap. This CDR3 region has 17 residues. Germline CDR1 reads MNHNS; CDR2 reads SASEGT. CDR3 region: CASSEVQGAYSNQPQHF. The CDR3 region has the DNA TGTGCCAGCAGTGAAGTCCAGGGAGCTTATAGCAATCAGCCCCAGCATTTT.

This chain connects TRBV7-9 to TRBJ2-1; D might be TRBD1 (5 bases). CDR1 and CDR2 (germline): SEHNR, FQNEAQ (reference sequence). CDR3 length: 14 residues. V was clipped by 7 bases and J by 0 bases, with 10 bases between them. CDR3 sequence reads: CASNTGSSYNEQFF. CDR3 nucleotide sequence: TGTGCCAGCAATACAGGATCCTCCTACAATGAGCAGTTCTTC.

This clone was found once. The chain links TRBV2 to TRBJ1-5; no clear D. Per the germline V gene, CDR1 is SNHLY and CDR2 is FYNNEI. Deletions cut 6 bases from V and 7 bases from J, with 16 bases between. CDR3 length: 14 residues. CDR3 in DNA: TGTGCCAGCAGGCCTTCCCGTTGGGAACAGCCCCAGCATTTT. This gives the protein CASRPSRWEQPQHF.

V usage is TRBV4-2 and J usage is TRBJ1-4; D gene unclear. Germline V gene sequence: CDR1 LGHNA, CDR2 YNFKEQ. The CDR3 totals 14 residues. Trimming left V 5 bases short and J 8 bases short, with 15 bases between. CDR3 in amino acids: CASSDFRAFEKLFF. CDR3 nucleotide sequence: TGTGCCAGCAGCGACTTTCGGGCATTCGAAAAACTGTTTTTT.

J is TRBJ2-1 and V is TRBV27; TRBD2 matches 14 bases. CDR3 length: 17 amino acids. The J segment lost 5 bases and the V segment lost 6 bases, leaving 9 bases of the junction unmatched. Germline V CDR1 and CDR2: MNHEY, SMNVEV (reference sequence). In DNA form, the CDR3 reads TGTGCCAGCAGACCCGGGACTAGCGGGGGAGAAAACAATGAGCAGTTCTTC. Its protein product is CASRPGTSGGENNEQFF.

The CDR3 is CASSSGVEDNEQFF. The CDR3 nucleotides read TGTGCCAGCTCATCAGGGGTGGAAGACAATGAGCAGTTCTTC. The V call is TRBV18, the J call TRBJ2-1; perhaps TRBD1 as D (6 bases). Germline V gene lookup returns CDR1 KGHSH and CDR2 LQKENI. The V end was cut by 5 bases, the J end by 5 bases, with 13 bases between. The CDR3 sequence is 14 residues long.

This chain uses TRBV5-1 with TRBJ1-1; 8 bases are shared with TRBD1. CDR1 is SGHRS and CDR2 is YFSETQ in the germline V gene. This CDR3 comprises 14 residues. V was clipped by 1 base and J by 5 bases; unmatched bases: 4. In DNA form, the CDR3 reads TGCGCCAGCAGCTTGCAGGGGGCTAGGACTGAAGCTTTCTTT. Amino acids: CASSLQGARTEAFF.

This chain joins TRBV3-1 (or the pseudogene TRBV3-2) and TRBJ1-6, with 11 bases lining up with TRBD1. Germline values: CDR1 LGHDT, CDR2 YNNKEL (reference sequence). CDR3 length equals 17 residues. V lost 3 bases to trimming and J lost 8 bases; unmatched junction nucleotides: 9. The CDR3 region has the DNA TGTGCCAGCAGCCAGATAACCGGGACAGGGGGGGATTCACCCCTCCACTTT. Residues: CASSQITGTGGDSPLHF.

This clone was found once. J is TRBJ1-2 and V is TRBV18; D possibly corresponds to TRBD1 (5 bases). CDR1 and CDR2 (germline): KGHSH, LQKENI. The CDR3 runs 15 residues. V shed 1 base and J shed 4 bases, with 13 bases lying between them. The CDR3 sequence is CASSPRGRVAYGYTF. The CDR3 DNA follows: TGTGCCAGCTCACCACGGGGCAGGGTTGCCTATGGCTACACCTTC.